Below, 20 T cell receptor beta chains from the same sample are listed, as sequenced in a study of T cell responses to AZD1222 COVID-19 vaccine (dated by TCRdb to the early 2020s). Per the publication, the time point label means: baseline before first vaccination. In the paper's terms, the treatment or condition label means: meningococcal conjugate vaccine given as trial control. The library was obtained by the immunoSEQ multiplex PCR assay. TCRdb stores this immuneACCESS table with in-frame sequences only. Part of the clones is absent; in the studies checked, under half of the shortfall reflects unresolved V genes, and no reason is known for the rest. Counted in this sample were around 78,000 clones; 90% to 95% of them appeared once. 3.5% to 5% of the sample is taken by the ten largest. Sequences were derived from peripheral blood, sampled on day 0 of MenACWY control vaccination. Receptors were obtained from an adult in good health.

This sequence joins TRBV6-5 and TRBJ1-2; D gene ambiguous. V shed 6 bases and J shed 5 bases, with 13 bases lying between them. The germline V gene has CDR1 MNHEY and CDR2 SVGAGI. The CDR3 extends over 13 amino acids. CDR3 amino acids: CASSLTHNYGYTF. The DNA of the CDR3 is TGTGCCAGCAGCCTTACCCACAATTATGGCTACACCTTC.

This chain links TRBV10-3 with TRBJ2-1, with 9 bases lining up with TRBD2. The CDR3 spans 16 residues. CDR1 is ENHRY and CDR2 is SYGVKD in the germline V gene. The trim removed 10 bases at V and 1 base at J, leaving 11 bases unmatched. CDR3 protein: CATRSIAGESYNEQFF. Written as DNA, the CDR3 is TGTGCCACCCGCTCAATAGCGGGAGAATCCTACAATGAGCAGTTCTTC.

The J gene is TRBJ2-1, the V gene TRBV19, with D perhaps matching TRBD2 (7 bases). Germline lookup yields CDR1 LNHDA and CDR2 SQIVND (reference sequence). The V end lost 7 bases, the J end lost 8 bases, and 24 bases lay between the germline ends. There are 16 residues in the CDR3. The CDR3 sequence is CASTALGGTRIHEQFF. The CDR3 region has the DNA TGTGCCAGTACGGCTCTCGGGGGGACAAGAATCCATGAGCAGTTCTTC.

J is TRBJ1-2 and V is TRBV7-2, with D maybe TRBD1 (5 bases). This CDR3 has 14 residues. Germline CDR1 reads SGHTA; CDR2 reads FQGNSA. The V end lost 4 bases, the J end lost 4 bases, and 13 bases lay between the germline ends. The CDR3 sequence is CASSSGGPSYGYTF. In nucleotides, the CDR3 is TGTGCCAGCAGCTCTGGGGGTCCCTCCTATGGCTACACCTTC.

In its sample, this clone was seen once. The gene calls are TRBV3-1 (or the pseudogene TRBV3-2) and TRBJ2-3, with 13 bases aligning to TRBD2. With V trimmed by 4 bases and J by 1 base, 11 bases remained unmatched. Germline values: CDR1 LGHDT, CDR2 YNNKEL (reference sequence). The CDR3 loop spans 19 amino acids. CDR3 sequence reads: CASSPAGLAGDPGTDTQYF. The DNA for the CDR3 is TGTGCCAGCAGCCCGGCCGGACTAGCGGGAGATCCGGGCACAGATACGCAGTATTTT.

The chain joins TRBV12-5 to TRBJ2-1; TRBD2 matches 13 bases. The CDR3 spans 16 residues. The V gene's germline CDR1 is LGHNT and CDR2 FRNRAP. After removal of 5 bases from V and 8 bases from J, the junction contained 9 bases not matched to a gene. CDR3 residues: CASGTTSGRAWYEQFF. CDR3 DNA: TGTGCTAGTGGTACAACTAGCGGGAGGGCCTGGTATGAGCAGTTCTTC.

The chain links TRBV12-3 or TRBV12-4 to TRBJ1-4; no clear D. The V end lost 2 bases, the J end lost 4 bases, and 5 bases lay between the germline ends. The CDR3 is made up of 13 amino acids. The CDR3 nucleotides read TGTGCCAGCAGTTTAACGGGTAATGAAAAACTGTTTTTT. Translation: CASSLTGNEKLFF.

This clone showed up just once. The gene calls are TRBV3-1 (or the pseudogene TRBV3-2) and TRBJ2-1; D possibly matches TRBD1 or TRBD2 (5 bases each). Per germline, CDR1 LGHDT and CDR2 YNNKEL (reference sequence). The CDR3 loop spans 16 amino acids. Deletions cut 1 base from V and 5 bases from J, with 15 bases between. The CDR3 bases are TGTGCCAGCAGCCAAGTCACGGGGCGATTCAACAATGAGCAGTTCTTC. Protein sequence: CASSQVTGRFNNEQFF.

This sequence joins TRBV7-9 and TRBJ2-1, with 8 nucleotides matching TRBD2. Germline V CDR1 and CDR2: SEHNR, FQNEAQ (reference sequence). V shed 9 bases, J shed 6 bases, and the junction held 10 bases outside the gene matches. This CDR3 is 14 amino acids long. In DNA form, the CDR3 reads TGTGCCAGTGGGTTGGTAGCGGGAACCAATGAGCAGTTCTTC. Translated, it gives CASGLVAGTNEQFF.

The CDR3 nucleotides are TGTGCCAGTAGTCCGCACCAGTACACTGAAGCTTTCTTT. Translation gives CASSPHQYTEAFF. The chain carries TRBV19 and TRBJ1-1, with unresolved D. The CDR3 has 13 amino acids. Germline loops: CDR1 LNHDA, CDR2 SQIVND (reference sequence). The V end was cut by 5 bases, the J end by 3 bases, with 10 bases between. The complete variable domain, with remaining parts taken from reference TRBV19 and TRBJ1-1, reads DGGITQSPKYLFRKEGQNVTLSCEQNLNHDAMYWYRQDPGQGLRLIYYSQIVNDFQKGDIAEGYSVSREKKESFPLTVTSAQKNPTAFYLCASSPHQYTEAFFGQGTRLTVV.

The V call is TRBV5-1, the J call TRBJ1-2; D remains unclear. Trimming pared 3 bases from V and 2 bases from J, leaving 8 bases between. CDR1 and CDR2 from the germline V gene are SGHRS and YFSETQ. CDR3 length: 13 amino acids. As DNA, the CDR3 is TGCGCCAGCAGCTCCTTTCAAAACTATGGCTACACCTTC. Residues: CASSSFQNYGYTF.

This chain connects TRBV19 to TRBJ1-5; D remains unclear. Trimming cost V 4 bases and J 11 bases, with 15 bases left between them. Germline CDR1 reads LNHDA; CDR2 reads SQIVND (reference sequence). The CDR3 contains 13 residues. The CDR3 sequence: CASSSGGAWAQHF. The CDR3, as DNA: TGTGCCAGTAGTAGTGGAGGAGCTTGGGCCCAGCATTTT.

This clone was seen a single time. J is TRBJ1-5 and V is TRBV6-6; 7 bases match TRBD1. The CDR3 is 16 residues long. The germline V gene has CDR1 MNHNY and CDR2 SVGAGI (reference sequence). V lost 6 bases and J lost 9; bases outside the gene matches: 17. In nucleotides, the CDR3 is TGTGCCAGCAGAGACGGGACAGACGATCCTCGGGGGCCCCAGCATTTT. This gives the protein CASRDGTDDPRGPQHF.

For the CDR3, the DNA is TGTGCCTGGAGGGACTCTGGAAACACCATATATTTT. Translating it yields CAWRDSGNTIYF. The chain joins TRBV30 to TRBJ1-3; D remains unclear. Germline V gene sequence: CDR1 GTSNPN, CDR2 SVGIG (reference sequence). The CDR3 covers 12 residues. V lost 3 bases and J 0 bases, leaving 3 bases between the germline ends.

As DNA, the CDR3 is TGCAGCGTTGAAGAGGTGAGGGCTAATGAGCAGTTCTTC. Protein: CSVEEVRANEQFF. V and J are TRBV29-1 and TRBJ2-1, with a tentative D call TRBD2 (5 bases). The CDR3 sequence is 13 residues long. CDR1 is SQVTM and CDR2 is ANQGSEA in the germline V gene. V dropped 0 bases and J dropped 7 bases, with 10 bases sitting between them.

This clone has a handful of counts. The rearrangement joins TRBV6-2 or TRBV6-3 to TRBJ2-7, with 8 bases fitting TRBD2. Unmatched junction bases numbered 0, after V lost 2 bases and J lost 3 bases. Germline V gives CDR1 MNHEY, CDR2 SVGEGT. The CDR3 spans 13 residues. Here the CDR3 reads CASSYAGGYEQYF. The CDR3 DNA reads TGTGCCAGCAGTTACGCGGGAGGCTACGAGCAGTACTTC.

This clone was recorded once. The rearrangement joins TRBV4-1 to TRBJ2-1; TRBD1 is a possible D gene (5 bases). Germline V lookup: CDR1 MGHRA, CDR2 YSYEKL. V lost 0 bases, J lost 2 bases, and 8 bases lay in between. The CDR3 loop spans 15 amino acids. CDR3 in DNA: TGCGCCAGCAGCCAAGAACAGGCTACCTACAATGAGCAGTTCTTC. The encoded protein is CASSQEQATYNEQFF.

The genes are TRBV2 and TRBJ2-7; TRBD2 matches 7 bases. With V trimmed by 6 bases and J by 2 bases, 10 bases remained unmatched. The CDR3 extends over 15 amino acids. CDR1 SNHLY and CDR2 FYNNEI come from the germline V gene. The CDR3 spells CASSGRLAPTYEQYF. The CDR3 nucleotides are TGTGCCAGCAGCGGACGACTAGCCCCAACCTACGAGCAGTACTTC.

This chain connects TRBV15 to TRBJ1-1; D gene uncertain. The CDR3 covers 12 residues. Between the trimmed V and J ends, which lost 1 base and 1 base, there was a span of 1 base. The germline gives CDR1 LNHNV, CDR2 YYDKDF (reference sequence). The CDR3 spells CATSRGNTEAFF. CDR3 coding DNA: TGTGCCACCAGCAGAGGGAACACTGAAGCTTTCTTT.

The chain couples TRBV11-3 to TRBJ2-4; possible D gene TRBD1, 6 bases. This CDR3 is 19 amino acids long. V gave up 1 base and J gave up 3 bases, with 22 bases separating them. CDR1 is SGHNT, CDR2 YENEEA, per germline. CDR3 region: CASSLARRNRDIVKNIQYF. For the CDR3, the DNA is TGTGCCAGCAGCTTAGCCCGCCGCAACAGGGATATAGTCAAAAACATTCAGTACTTC.